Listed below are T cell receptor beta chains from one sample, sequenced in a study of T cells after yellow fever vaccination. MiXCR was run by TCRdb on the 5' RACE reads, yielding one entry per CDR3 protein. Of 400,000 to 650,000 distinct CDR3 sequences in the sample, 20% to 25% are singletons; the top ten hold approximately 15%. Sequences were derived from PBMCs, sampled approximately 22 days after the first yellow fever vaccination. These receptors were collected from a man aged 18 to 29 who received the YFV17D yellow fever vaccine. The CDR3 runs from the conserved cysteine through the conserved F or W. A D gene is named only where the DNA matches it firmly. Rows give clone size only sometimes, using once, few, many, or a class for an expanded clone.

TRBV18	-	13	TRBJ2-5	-	TGTGCCAGCTCACCACCGGCCCAAGAGACCCAGTACTTC	CASSPPAQETQYF
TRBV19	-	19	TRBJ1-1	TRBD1	TGTGCCAGTAGTATAGGTCGGGGGGACAGGGTTTGGAAGAGCACTGAAGCTTTCTTT	CASSIGRGDRVWKSTEAFF
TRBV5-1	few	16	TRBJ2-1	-	TGCGCCAGCAGCTTGGTATCCGGGCGGCCCTACAATGAGCAGTTCTTC	CASSLVSGRPYNEQFF
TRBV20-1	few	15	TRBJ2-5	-	TGCAGTGCTAGACCAGGGGAGGGGGGCCAAGAGACCCAGTACTTC	CSARPGEGGQETQYF
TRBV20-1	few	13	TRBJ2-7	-	TGCAGTGCTAGAGGGGGGGCCTCCTACGAGCAGTACTTC	CSARGGASYEQYF
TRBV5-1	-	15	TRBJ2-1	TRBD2	TGCGCCAGCATGGTGGGGGGGAGCTCCTACAATGAGCAGTTCTTC	CASMVGGSSYNEQFF
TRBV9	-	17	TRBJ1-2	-	TGTGCCAGCAGTAGATTTGCGGCTGACTCCTTTAACTATGGCTACACCTTC	CASSRFAADSFNYGYTF
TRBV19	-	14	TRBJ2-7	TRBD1	TGTGCCAGTTCCCATGCAGGGGGATCCTACGAGCAGTACTTC	CASSHAGGSYEQYF
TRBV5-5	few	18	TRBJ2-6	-	TGTGCCAGCAGCTGGACCGGGATGGCCCCATCTGGGGCCAACGTCCTGACTTTC	CASSWTGMAPSGANVLTF
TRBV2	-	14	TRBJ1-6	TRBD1	TGTGCCAGCAGGCTACAGGGGGCCGGTTCACCCCTCCACTTT	CASRLQGAGSPLHF
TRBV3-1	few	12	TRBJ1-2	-	TGTGCCAGCAGCCTTCACACCTATGGCTACACCTTC	CASSLHTYGYTF
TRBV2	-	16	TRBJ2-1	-	TGTGCCAGCAATGACGGCGGCGACAGCTCCTACAATGAGCAGTTCTTC	CASNDGGDSSYNEQFF
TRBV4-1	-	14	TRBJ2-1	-	TGCGCCAGCAGCCAGTGGAGCTCCTACAATGAGCAGTTCTTC	CASSQWSSYNEQFF
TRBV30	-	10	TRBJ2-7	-	TGTGCCTGGGGCAGTTACGAGCAGTACTTC	CAWGSYEQYF
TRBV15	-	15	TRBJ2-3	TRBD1	TGTGCCACCAGCAGAGGAAGGGGGCGCACAGATACGCAGTATTTT	CATSRGRGRTDTQYF
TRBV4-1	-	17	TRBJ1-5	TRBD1	TGCGCCAGCAGCCAAGGTGGTCGGGGACAGGGCAATCAGCCCCAGCATTTT	CASSQGGRGQGNQPQHF
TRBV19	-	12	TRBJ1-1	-	TGTGCCAGTACGCAGGGGAGGATTGAAGCTTTCTTT	CASTQGRIEAFF